Following are 23 T cell receptor beta chains from one sample sequenced in a study of cytomegalovirus exposure and HLA in healthy donors. The PCR made use of 60 Vbeta and 13 Jbeta primers. TCRdb's copy holds only in-frame clones and misses some; the assay was immunoSEQ multiplex PCR. The sample shows 110,000 or so clones, under 80% of them seen only once. The sequenced sample was PBMCs. These receptors all come from a woman in her forties or fifties in good health and CMV-seropositive.

The CDR3 bases are TGTGCCAGTAGTATAGGAATCAGTTTCGGCACAGATACGCAGTATTTT. It codes for CASSIGISFGTDTQYF. V usage is TRBV19 and J usage is TRBJ2-3; D not certain. Germline V gives CDR1 LNHDA, CDR2 SQIVND (reference sequence). The CDR3 covers 16 residues. V lost 1 base, J lost 1 base, and 12 bases lay in between.

The V call is TRBV6-6, the J call TRBJ2-1, with 9 bases that match TRBD2. With V trimmed by 0 bases and J by 0 bases, 0 bases remained unmatched. Germline V gene lookup returns CDR1 MNHNY and CDR2 SVGAGI (reference sequence). The CDR3 has 16 amino acids. CDR3 sequence reads: CASSYSSGSSYNEQFF. In nucleotides, the CDR3 is TGTGCCAGCAGTTACTCTAGCGGGAGCTCCTACAATGAGCAGTTCTTC.

This clone has only a few counts. V gene TRBV25-1 combines with J gene TRBJ2-1; 11 bases line up with TRBD2. The germline V gene encodes CDR1 MGHDK and CDR2 SYGVNS. V was pared by 5 bases and J by 9 bases, with 6 bases of the junction left unmatched. This CDR3 is 14 amino acids long. The CDR3 coding sequence is TGTGCCAGCAGTATACTAGCGGGAGTTAGTGAGCAGTTCTTC. Its protein product is CASSILAGVSEQFF.

V usage is TRBV6-5 and J usage is TRBJ2-5; TRBD2 matches at 11 bases. Germline CDR1 and CDR2: MNHEY and SVGAGI. The CDR3 is 16 amino acids. After removal of 0 bases from V and 5 bases from J, the junction contained 5 bases not matched to a gene. The CDR3 loop reads CASSYSVAGGRETQYF. The CDR3 DNA sequence: TGTGCCAGCAGTTACTCGGTAGCGGGGGGGCGCGAGACCCAGTACTTC.

The chain uses TRBV7-3 and TRBJ2-3, with D perhaps TRBD2 (5 bases). The CDR3 has 15 amino acids. CDR1 SGHTA and CDR2 FQGTGA come from the germline V gene. Trimming shortened V by 3 bases and J by 4 bases, and 14 bases separated the two germline ends. Here the CDR3 DNA reads TGTGCCAGCAGCTTTGGGGTCCTAGCTTCAGATACGCAGTATTTT. Its protein is CASSFGVLASDTQYF.

V gene TRBV10-3 combines with J gene TRBJ2-3, with TRBD2 matching over 9 bases. The CDR3 contains 14 residues. Germline V gene sequence: CDR1 ENHRY, CDR2 SYGVKD. The junction had 3 bases not matched to a gene; V was cut back by 6 bases and J by 2 bases. The CDR3 coding sequence is TGTGCCATCAGGGCGGGGGGGGACACAGATACGCAGTATTTT. Protein product: CAIRAGGDTDTQYF.

For the CDR3, the DNA is TGTTCCACCCCTCTGGGGGGAGGCGACACCGGGGAGCTGTTTTTT. Protein sequence: CSTPLGGGDTGELFF. This chain joins TRBV7-9 and TRBJ2-2; TRBD2 might be the D (6 bases). This CDR3 comprises 15 residues. Germline V gene lookup returns CDR1 SEHNR and CDR2 FQNEAQ (reference sequence).

This chain joins TRBV15 and TRBJ2-3; 7 bases are a match to TRBD2. The germline V gene has CDR1 LNHNV and CDR2 YYDKDF (reference sequence). Trimming removed 9 bases from V and 4 bases from J; junction bases left unmatched: 1. This CDR3 has 11 amino acids. As DNA, the CDR3 is TGTGCCACGGGGAGGGCAGATACGCAGTATTTT. Amino acids: CATGRADTQYF. Full variable domain (missing parts from reference TRBV15 and TRBJ2-3): DAMVIQNPRYQVTQFGKPVTLSCSQTLNHNVMYWYQQKSSQAPKLLFHYYDKDFNNEADTPDNFQSRRPNTSFCFLDIRSPGLGDTAMYLCATGRADTQYFGPGTRLTVL.

The V gene is TRBV4-3, the J gene TRBJ2-5; tentatively, D is TRBD2 (6 bases). The CDR3 runs to 17 residues. The V end was cut by 2 bases, the J end by 2 bases, with 18 bases between. Per the germline V gene, CDR1 is LGHNA and CDR2 is YSLEER. CDR3 loop: CASSQLMGDGRQETQYF. In DNA, the CDR3 is TGCGCCAGCAGCCAACTTATGGGGGACGGGAGACAAGAGACCCAGTACTTC.

This clone was counted between two and nine times. The rearrangement links TRBV10-1 to TRBJ1-6, with D unclear. CDR1 and CDR2 from the germline V gene are WNHNN and SYGVQD (reference sequence). The CDR3 length is 12 residues. Trimming left V 6 bases short and J 7 bases short, with 7 bases between. CDR3 nucleotide sequence: TGCGCCAGCAGAGCCGAGAATTCACCCCTCCACTTT. Its translation is CASRAENSPLHF.

This rearrangement joins TRBV15 to TRBJ1-5; unclear D gene. V gave up 5 bases and J gave up 7 bases, with 12 bases separating them. Germline-derived CDR1 and CDR2 are LNHNV and YYDKDF (reference sequence). The CDR3 covers 13 residues. CDR3 sequence: CATSSRPVQPQHF. CDR3 DNA sequence: TGTGCCACCAGCTCCCGCCCGGTCCAGCCCCAGCATTTT.

V and J are TRBV14 and TRBJ2-7; D not resolved. The CDR3 has 16 residues. Trimming took off 0 bases at V and 0 bases at J, with 12 bases between the two ends. Germline CDR1 SGHDN, CDR2 FVKESK. CDR3 amino acids: CASSQDRNRPSYEQYF. CDR3 nucleotide sequence: TGTGCCAGCAGCCAAGATCGGAACAGACCCTCCTACGAGCAGTACTTC.

CDR3 residues: CASSFRGSSSTDTQYF. As DNA, the CDR3 is TGTGCCAGCAGTTTCAGGGGGAGCTCCTCCACAGATACGCAGTATTTT. The chain carries TRBV6-5 and TRBJ2-3, with TRBD1 matching 7 bases. V shed 4 bases and J 2 bases; nucleotides not matched to a gene: 9. CDR1 is MNHEY, CDR2 SVGAGI, per germline. CDR3 length equals 16 residues.

V is TRBV27 and J is TRBJ2-3; D is perhaps TRBD2 (6 bases). The CDR3 has 17 residues. Germline V gives CDR1 MNHEY, CDR2 SMNVEV (reference sequence). V was trimmed by 5 bases and J by 9 bases, leaving 27 bases between them. The CDR3, as DNA: TGTGCCAGCAGTCCCACCCCTAGCGACGGTCCCCCGGAAACGCAGTATTTT. This encodes CASSPTPSDGPPETQYF.

The chain links TRBV27 to TRBJ1-3, with D perhaps matching TRBD1 (5 bases). Germline CDR1 is MNHEY and CDR2 is SMNVEV (reference sequence). This CDR3 spans 15 amino acids. The germline V and J ends were trimmed by 2 bases and 3 bases, with 11 bases remaining between them. CDR3 coding DNA: TGTGCCAGCAGTTTAACGGGGGTTGGTGGAAACACCATATATTTT. It specifies CASSLTGVGGNTIYF.

This chain connects TRBV5-4 to TRBJ2-1; 9 nucleotides line up with TRBD1. V lost 2 bases and J lost 7; bases outside the gene matches: 4. CDR3 length equals 14 residues. The germline V gene has CDR1 SGHNT and CDR2 YYREEE (reference sequence). The CDR3 loop reads CASSFRQGGNEQFF. In DNA form, the CDR3 reads TGTGCCAGCAGCTTCCGACAGGGGGGGAATGAGCAGTTCTTC.

The V and J genes are TRBV15 and TRBJ2-2, with 9 bases identical to TRBD2. Germline-derived CDR1 and CDR2 are LNHNV and YYDKDF (reference sequence). This CDR3 spans 16 amino acids. Trimming took 8 bases from V and 4 from J; bases not matched to a gene: 11. For the CDR3, the DNA is TGTGCCACCTCCTCCAGCGGGGGGTTTCCCACCGGGGAGCTGTTTTTT. This codes for CATSSSGGFPTGELFF.

The gene calls are TRBV5-1 and TRBJ2-7, with 7 bases fitting TRBD2. Germline V CDR1 and CDR2: SGHRS, YFSETQ. The V and J ends lost 2 bases and 3 bases, in that order; junction bases with no gene match: 11. CDR3 length: 16 residues. This CDR3 is CASSLGSGTNFYEQYF. DNA for the CDR3: TGCGCCAGCAGCTTAGGTTCAGGGACTAACTTCTACGAGCAGTACTTC. The full variable domain, its missing parts supplied by reference TRBV5-1 and TRBJ2-7, is KAGVTQTPRYLIKTRGQQVTLSCSPISGHRSVSWYQQTPGQGLQFLFEYFSETQRNKGNFPGRFSGRQFSNSRSEMNVSTLELGDSALYLCASSLGSGTNFYEQYFGPGTRLTVT.

The chain couples TRBV2 to TRBJ1-6; 12 bases are a match to TRBD1. Per germline, CDR1 SNHLY and CDR2 FYNNEI. With V trimmed by 4 bases and J by 9 bases, 1 base remained unmatched. The CDR3 loop spans 14 amino acids. The CDR3 sequence: CASSGDRGPSPLHF. In DNA, the CDR3 is TGTGCCAGCAGTGGGGACAGGGGGCCTTCACCCCTCCACTTT.

This chain joins TRBV5-1 and TRBJ2-7; 10 bases are shared with TRBD1. Germline V CDR1 and CDR2: SGHRS, YFSETQ. The CDR3 extends over 16 amino acids. V was clipped by 4 bases and J by 2 bases; unmatched bases: 9. The CDR3 nucleotides are TGCGCCAGCAGCCCGGGACAGGGGTCTCCTACCTACGAGCAGTACTTC. It translates to CASSPGQGSPTYEQYF.

The CDR3 region is CASNRGGENTEAFF. For the CDR3, the DNA is TGTGCCAGCAATAGGGGGGGAGAGAACACTGAAGCTTTCTTT. The genes are TRBV7-2 and TRBJ1-1, with a tentative D call TRBD1 (6 bases). The CDR3 is 14 amino acids. V was trimmed by 7 bases and J by 1 base, leaving 13 bases between them. Germline V gene lookup returns CDR1 SGHTA and CDR2 FQGNSA.

To note about this clone: The sample carries other DNA sequences with the same CDR3. CDR3 DNA: TGTGCCAGCAGACTTCTTGCAACTAATGAAAAACTGTTTTTT. It yields the protein CASRLLATNEKLFF. V gene TRBV2 combines with J gene TRBJ1-4; D is ambiguous. This CDR3 contains 14 residues. In germline, CDR1 is SNHLY, CDR2 FYNNEI. V was clipped by 6 bases and J by 0 bases, with 8 bases between them.

The chain uses TRBV6-4 and TRBJ1-2; 10 positions agree with TRBD1. Looked up from germline, CDR1 is MRHNA and CDR2 is SNTAGT. The CDR3 runs to 14 residues. With V trimmed by 5 bases and J by 8 bases, 8 bases remained unmatched. This CDR3 is CASSPTDRGLGYTF. Here the CDR3 DNA reads TGTGCCAGCAGTCCCACCGACAGGGGGCTAGGCTACACCTTC.